This T cell receptor (beta chain) emerged from a study of blood T cell repertoires in COVID-19. At the level of the study: Collection of acute and convalescent COVID-19 samples took place in the United States, Italy and Spain. T cells, B-cell-depleted T cells, or PBMCs supplied cDNA or gDNA.

Germline assignment: CDR1 SGDLS and CDR2 YYNGEE. This CDR3 comprises 15 residues. With 4 bases clipped from V and 1 base from J, the junction kept 6 bases outside the gene matches. Original processing methods: It was from reference gene primer amplification that nucleated cell counts were estimated. The assay was immunoSEQ multiplex PCR, and TCRdb's table has in-frame clones only and misses some. The D gene and trimming were derived from the DNA, and the V and J assignments and clone size from that table. The data hold around 190,000 clones, with less than 90% observed a single time. The TCR sequence derives from a woman aged 70-85 years with COVID-19, enrolled during active disease. This rearrangement joins TRBV9 to TRBJ2-3, with 7 bases that match TRBD2. The sequenced sample consisted of peripheral blood. The CDR3 coding sequence is TGTGCCAGCAGCTGGGGGGGTCGCGGCACAGATACGCAGTATTTT. This encodes CASSWGGRGTDTQYF. Full variable domain (rest looked up from reference TRBV9 and TRBJ2-3): DSGVTQTPKHLITATGQRVTLRCSPRSGDLSVYWYQQSLDQGLQFLIQYYNGEERAKGNILERFSAQQFPDLHSELNLSSLELGDSALYFCASSWGGRGTDTQYFGPGTRLTVL.